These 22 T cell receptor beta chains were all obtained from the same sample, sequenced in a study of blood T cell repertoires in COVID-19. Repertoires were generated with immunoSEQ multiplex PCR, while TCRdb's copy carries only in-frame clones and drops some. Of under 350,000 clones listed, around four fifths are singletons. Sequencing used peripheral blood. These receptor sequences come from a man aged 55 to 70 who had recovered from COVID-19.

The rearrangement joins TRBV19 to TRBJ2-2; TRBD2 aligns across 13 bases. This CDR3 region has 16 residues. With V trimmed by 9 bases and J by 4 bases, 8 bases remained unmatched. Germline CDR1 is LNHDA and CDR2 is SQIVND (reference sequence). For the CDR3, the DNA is TGTGCCAGCTTCCCGGGACTAGCGGGACTCACCGGGGAGCTGTTTTTT. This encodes CASFPGLAGLTGELFF.

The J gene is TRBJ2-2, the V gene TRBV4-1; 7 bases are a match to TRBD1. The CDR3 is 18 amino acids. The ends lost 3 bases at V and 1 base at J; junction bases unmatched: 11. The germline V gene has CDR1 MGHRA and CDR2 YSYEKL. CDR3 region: CASSQRASGQKNTGELFF. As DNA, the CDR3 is TGCGCCAGCAGCCAGAGAGCCTCGGGACAGAAGAACACCGGGGAGCTGTTTTTT.

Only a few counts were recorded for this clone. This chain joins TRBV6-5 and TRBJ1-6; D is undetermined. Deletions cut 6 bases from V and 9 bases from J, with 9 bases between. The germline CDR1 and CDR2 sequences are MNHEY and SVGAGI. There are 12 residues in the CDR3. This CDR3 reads CASSPHGSPLHF. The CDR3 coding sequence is TGTGCCAGCAGCCCACATGGTTCACCCCTCCACTTT.

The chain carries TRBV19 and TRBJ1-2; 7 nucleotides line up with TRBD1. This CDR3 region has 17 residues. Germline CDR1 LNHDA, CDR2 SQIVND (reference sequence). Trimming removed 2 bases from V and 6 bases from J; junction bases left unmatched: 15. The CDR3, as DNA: TGTGCCAGTAGTATACCCTCCTCCCCCGCGGGACAGCATGGCTACACCTTC. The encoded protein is CASSIPSSPAGQHGYTF. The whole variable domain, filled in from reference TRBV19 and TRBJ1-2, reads DGGITQSPKYLFRKEGQNVTLSCEQNLNHDAMYWYRQDPGQGLRLIYYSQIVNDFQKGDIAEGYSVSREKKESFPLTVTSAQKNPTAFYLCASSIPSSPAGQHGYTFGSGTRLTVV.

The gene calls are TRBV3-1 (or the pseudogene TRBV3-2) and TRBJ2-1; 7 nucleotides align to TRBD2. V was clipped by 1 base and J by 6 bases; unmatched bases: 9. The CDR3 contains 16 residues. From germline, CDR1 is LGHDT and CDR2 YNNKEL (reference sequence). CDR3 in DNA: TGTGCCAGCAGCCAAGTCGGGACTACCGCCACCAATGAGCAGTTCTTC. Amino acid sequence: CASSQVGTTATNEQFF.

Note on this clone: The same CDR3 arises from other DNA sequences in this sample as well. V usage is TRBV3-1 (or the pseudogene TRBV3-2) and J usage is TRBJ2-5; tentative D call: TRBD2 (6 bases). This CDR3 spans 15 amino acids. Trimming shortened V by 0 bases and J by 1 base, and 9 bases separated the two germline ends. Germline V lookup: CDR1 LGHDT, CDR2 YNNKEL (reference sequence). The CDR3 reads CASSQDWRGQETQYF. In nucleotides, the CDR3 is TGTGCCAGCAGCCAAGACTGGAGGGGCCAAGAGACCCAGTACTTC.

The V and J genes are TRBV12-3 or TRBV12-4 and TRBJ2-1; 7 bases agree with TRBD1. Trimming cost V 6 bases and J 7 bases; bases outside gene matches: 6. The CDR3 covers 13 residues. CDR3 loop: CASSHTGANEQFF. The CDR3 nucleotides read TGTGCCAGCAGCCATACAGGGGCGAATGAGCAGTTCTTC.

The CDR3 reads CASSVGGWNGELFF. CDR3 DNA: TGTGCCAGCAGCGTAGGAGGGTGGAACGGGGAGCTGTTTTTT. The chain has TRBV9 and TRBJ2-2; perhaps TRBD2 as D (5 bases). This CDR3 contains 14 residues. With 0 bases removed from V and 7 bases from J, the gap between germline ends came to 10 bases. Germline-derived CDR1 and CDR2 are SGDLS and YYNGEE.

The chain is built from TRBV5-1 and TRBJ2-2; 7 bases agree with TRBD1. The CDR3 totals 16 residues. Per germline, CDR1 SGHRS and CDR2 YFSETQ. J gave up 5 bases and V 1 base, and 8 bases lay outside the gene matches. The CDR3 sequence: CASSLLTGDLTGELFF. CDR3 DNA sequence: TGCGCCAGCAGCTTGCTTACAGGGGATTTGACCGGGGAGCTGTTTTTT.

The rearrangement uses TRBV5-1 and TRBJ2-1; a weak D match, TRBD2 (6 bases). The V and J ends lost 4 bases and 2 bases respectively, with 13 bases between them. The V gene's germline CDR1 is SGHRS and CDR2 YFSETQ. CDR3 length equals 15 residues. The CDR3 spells CASSRDGGPYNEQFF. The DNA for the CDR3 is TGCGCCAGCAGCCGGGACGGGGGACCCTACAATGAGCAGTTCTTC.

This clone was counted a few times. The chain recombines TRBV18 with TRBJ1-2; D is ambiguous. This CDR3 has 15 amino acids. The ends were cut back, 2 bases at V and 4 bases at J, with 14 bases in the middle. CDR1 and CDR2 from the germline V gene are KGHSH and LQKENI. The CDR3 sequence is CASSPVSSEGYGYTF. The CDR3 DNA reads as TGTGCCAGCTCACCAGTGTCATCCGAGGGCTATGGCTACACCTTC.

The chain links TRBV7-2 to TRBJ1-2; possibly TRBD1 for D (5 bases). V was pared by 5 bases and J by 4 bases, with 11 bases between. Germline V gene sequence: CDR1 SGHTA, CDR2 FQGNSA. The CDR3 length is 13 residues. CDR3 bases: TGTGCCAGCAGCCAAAACCAGGGCTATGGCTACACCTTC. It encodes CASSQNQGYGYTF. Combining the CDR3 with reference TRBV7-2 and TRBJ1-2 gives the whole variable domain GAGVSQSPSNKVTEKGKDVELRCDPISGHTALYWYRQSLGQGLEFLIYFQGNSAPDKSGLPSDRFSAERTGGSVSTLTIQRTQQEDSAVYLCASSQNQGYGYTFGSGTRLTVV.

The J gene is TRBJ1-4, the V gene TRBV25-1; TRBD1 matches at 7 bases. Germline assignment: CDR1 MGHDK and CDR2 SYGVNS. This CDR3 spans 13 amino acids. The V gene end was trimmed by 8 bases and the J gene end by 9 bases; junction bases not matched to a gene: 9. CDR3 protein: CASLRQGSQKLFF. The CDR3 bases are TGTGCCAGCCTCAGACAGGGTAGTCAAAAACTGTTTTTT. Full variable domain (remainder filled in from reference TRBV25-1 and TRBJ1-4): EADIYQTPRYLVIGTGKKITLECSQTMGHDKMYWYQQDPGMELHLIHYSYGVNSTEKGDLSSESTVSRIRTEHFPLTLESARPSHTSQYLCASLRQGSQKLFFGSGTQLSVL.

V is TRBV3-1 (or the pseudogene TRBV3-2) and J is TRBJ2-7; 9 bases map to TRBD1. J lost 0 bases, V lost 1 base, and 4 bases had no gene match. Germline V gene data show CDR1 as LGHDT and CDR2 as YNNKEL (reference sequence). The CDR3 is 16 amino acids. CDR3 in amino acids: CASSQVAQGASYEQYF. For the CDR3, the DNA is TGTGCCAGCAGCCAAGTGGCACAGGGGGCCTCCTACGAGCAGTACTTC.

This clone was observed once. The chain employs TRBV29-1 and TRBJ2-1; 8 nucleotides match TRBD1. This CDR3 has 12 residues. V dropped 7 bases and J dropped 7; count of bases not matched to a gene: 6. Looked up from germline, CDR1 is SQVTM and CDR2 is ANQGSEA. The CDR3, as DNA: TGCAGCGCGAGGACAGGGTCAAATGAGCAGTTCTTC. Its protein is CSARTGSNEQFF.

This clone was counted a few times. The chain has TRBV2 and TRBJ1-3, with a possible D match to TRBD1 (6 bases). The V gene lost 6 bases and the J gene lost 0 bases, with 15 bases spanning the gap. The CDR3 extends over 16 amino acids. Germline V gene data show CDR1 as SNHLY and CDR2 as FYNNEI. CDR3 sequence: CASSKGGSSSGNTIYF. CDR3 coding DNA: TGTGCCAGCAGCAAAGGGGGATCCTCCTCTGGAAACACCATATATTTT.

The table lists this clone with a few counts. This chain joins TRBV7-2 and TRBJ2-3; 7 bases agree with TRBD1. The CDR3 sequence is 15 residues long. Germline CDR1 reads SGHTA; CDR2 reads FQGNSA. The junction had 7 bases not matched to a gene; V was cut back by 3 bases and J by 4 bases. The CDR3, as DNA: TGTGCCAGCAGCTTCAAAGGGCAGGGGGCAGATACGCAGTATTTT. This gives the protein CASSFKGQGADTQYF.

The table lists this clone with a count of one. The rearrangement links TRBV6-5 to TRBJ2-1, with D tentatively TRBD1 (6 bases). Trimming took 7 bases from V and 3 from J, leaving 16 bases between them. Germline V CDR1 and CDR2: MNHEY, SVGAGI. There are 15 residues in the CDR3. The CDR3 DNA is TGTGCCAGCAACCAGGCAGGGGTCTACTACAATGAGCAGTTCTTC. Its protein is CASNQAGVYYNEQFF.

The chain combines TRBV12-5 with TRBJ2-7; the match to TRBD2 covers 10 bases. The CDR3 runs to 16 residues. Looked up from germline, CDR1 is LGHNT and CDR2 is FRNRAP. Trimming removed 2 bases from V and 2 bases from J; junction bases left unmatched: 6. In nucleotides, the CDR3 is TGTGCTAGTGGTTTGCCCGGGACTAGCGCGACCTACGAGCAGTACTTC. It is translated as CASGLPGTSATYEQYF.

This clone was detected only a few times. CDR3 bases: TGTGCCAGCAGTAAACTAGACCGTACGCAGTATTTT. Translated, it gives CASSKLDRTQYF. This chain uses TRBV7-9 with TRBJ2-3; the D gene is possibly TRBD2 (5 bases). Between the trimmed V and J ends, which lost 6 bases and 8 bases, there was a span of 12 bases. Germline V gives CDR1 SEHNR, CDR2 FQNEAQ (reference sequence). The CDR3 is made up of 12 amino acids.

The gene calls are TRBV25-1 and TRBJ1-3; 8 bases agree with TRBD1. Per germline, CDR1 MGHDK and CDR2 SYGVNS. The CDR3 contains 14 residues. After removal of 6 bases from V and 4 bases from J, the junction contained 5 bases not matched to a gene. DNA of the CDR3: TGTGCCAGCAGCCAGGGGGCCGGAGGAAACACCATATATTTT. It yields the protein CASSQGAGGNTIYF.

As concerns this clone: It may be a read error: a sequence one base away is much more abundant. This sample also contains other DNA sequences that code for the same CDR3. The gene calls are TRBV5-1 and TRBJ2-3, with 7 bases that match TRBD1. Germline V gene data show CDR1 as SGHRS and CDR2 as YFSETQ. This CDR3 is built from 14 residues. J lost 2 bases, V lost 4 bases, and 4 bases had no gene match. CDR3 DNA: TGCGCCAGCAGCCTCGGGACAGCCACAGATACGCAGTATTTT. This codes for CASSLGTATDTQYF.